This T cell receptor beta chain was profiled in a study of blood T cells in healthy people across ages. CDR1 is PRHDT, CDR2 FYEKMQ, per germline (reference sequence). The CDR3 is 15 residues long. Overall study findings and caveats: Correlation between TCR beta diversity and naive T cell percentage was strong. Expanded clonotype shifts may have been confounded, as the donors had an unknown CMV status.

For the second PCR, which ran for 7 to 11 cycles, a sample-barcoded 5' primer and a J-beta primer mix were used. TCRdb reprocessed the 5' RACE reads with MiXCR, giving one entry per CDR3 protein. There are some 850,000 distinct CDR3 sequences in the sample; about a quarter occur only once, and around 3% lies in the top ten. Isolating PBMCs gave at least 6.5 million of these cells per sample. This clonotype came up a few times. Its antigen is as yet unknown. This sample also belongs to another study, concerning T cells of mothers and their children.

Source material: blood. The chain carries TRBV13 and TRBJ2-5, with 12 bases identical to TRBD2. The DNA end is more similar to TRBJ2-7, so the J call may be wrong. The receptor's source is a boy between 5 and 17 years old in good health. CDR3 loop: CASSPGTSGYYEQYF. The CDR3 DNA sequence: TGTGCCAGCAGCCCCGGGACTAGCGGGTACTACGAGCAGTACTTC.